Below, 29 T cell receptor beta chains from the same sample are listed, as sequenced in a study of PD-1 blockade in classical Hodgkin lymphoma. Sequencing used immunoSEQ multiplex PCR; TCRdb keeps in-frame clones, though not all of them. The sample includes tens of thousands of clones, under 95% of them seen just once. Time point of the sample: newly diagnosed, previously untreated cHL patient sample. The sample was peripheral blood mononuclear cells (PBMCs). The origin of the receptors is a human donor with classical Hodgkin lymphoma.

V gene TRBV6-1 combines with J gene TRBJ1-2; 7 positions match TRBD1. Germline trimming cut 4 bases from V and 4 bases from J; bases unmatched to any gene: 21. Germline values: CDR1 MNHNS, CDR2 SASEGT. The CDR3 extends over 19 amino acids. CDR3 sequence reads: CASSGRLRTGWAFGYGYTF. Written as DNA, the CDR3 is TGTGCCAGCAGTGGGCGCCTCCGGACAGGTTGGGCCTTCGGCTATGGCTACACCTTC.

The rearrangement joins TRBV27 to TRBJ1-1; no clear D. CDR1 MNHEY and CDR2 SMNVEV come from the germline V gene (reference sequence). The V end lost 3 bases, the J end lost 6 bases, and 14 bases lay between the germline ends. CDR3 length equals 14 residues. CDR3 nucleotide sequence: TGTGCCAGCAGTTTTTTAGGTAAGGACGCTGAAGCTTTCTTT. It codes for CASSFLGKDAEAFF.

The V call is TRBV5-5, the J call TRBJ1-5; D may be TRBD1 (5 bases). V was trimmed by 0 bases and J by 7 bases, leaving 14 bases between them. The CDR3 covers 15 residues. CDR1 SGHKS and CDR2 YYEKEE come from the germline V gene (reference sequence). The CDR3 reads CASSLGDWVGQPQHF. CDR3 sequence (DNA): TGTGCCAGCAGCTTGGGGGACTGGGTTGGACAGCCCCAGCATTTT.

The chain recombines TRBV28 with TRBJ1-2; 9 bases are shared with TRBD1. J lost 1 base, V lost 4 bases, and 7 bases had no gene match. There are 16 residues in the CDR3. Per the germline V gene, CDR1 is MDHEN and CDR2 is SYDVKM. The CDR3 DNA follows: TGTGCCAGCAGTTCTGGGACAGGGATTATTAACTATGGCTACACCTTC. Residues: CASSSGTGIINYGYTF.

A few counts support this clone. The V and J genes are TRBV9 and TRBJ2-3; TRBD2 matches at 7 bases. Germline assignment: CDR1 SGDLS and CDR2 YYNGEE. V was clipped by 2 bases and J by 3 bases; unmatched bases: 0. The CDR3 sequence is 13 residues long. The chain's CDR3 is CASSVGGTDTQYF. The CDR3 DNA reads as TGTGCCAGCAGCGTGGGGGGGACAGATACGCAGTATTTT.

This chain links TRBV18 with TRBJ1-5, with D possibly TRBD1 on 6 matching bases. The CDR3 contains 17 residues. Trimming cost V 3 bases and J 2 bases, with 17 bases left between them. Germline CDR1 reads KGHSH; CDR2 reads LQKENI. The CDR3 sequence is CASSPTSGGKGNQPQHF. The CDR3 bases are TGTGCCAGCTCACCGACCTCGGGGGGCAAGGGCAATCAGCCCCAGCATTTT.

This chain links TRBV5-1 with TRBJ2-1; D may be TRBD1 (5 bases). The CDR3 contains 15 residues. Trimming pared 4 bases from V and 0 bases from J, leaving 11 bases between. Germline V CDR1 and CDR2: SGHRS, YFSETQ. CDR3 sequence (DNA): TGCGCCAGCAGCCCCAGACAGAGCTCCTACAATGAGCAGTTCTTC. Encoded protein: CASSPRQSSYNEQFF. Drawing the rest from reference TRBV5-1 and TRBJ2-1, the complete variable domain is KAGVTQTPRYLIKTRGQQVTLSCSPISGHRSVSWYQQTPGQGLQFLFEYFSETQRNKGNFPGRFSGRQFSNSRSEMNVSTLELGDSALYLCASSPRQSSYNEQFFGPGTRLTVL.

This chain links TRBV7-2 with TRBJ1-4, with unresolved D. The germline CDR1 and CDR2 sequences are SGHTA and FQGNSA. Trimming stripped 4 bases from V and 7 bases from J, with 13 bases between. This CDR3 contains 14 residues. CDR3 DNA: TGTGCCAGCAGCTCCGGGTCTGGAAGTGAAAAACTGTTTTTT. Amino acid sequence: CASSSGSGSEKLFF.

J is TRBJ1-2 and V is TRBV28; TRBD1 might be the D (6 bases). Trimming shortened V by 7 bases and J by 1 base, and 19 bases separated the two germline ends. The CDR3 has 16 residues. The germline CDR1 and CDR2 sequences are MDHEN and SYDVKM. Here the CDR3 DNA reads TGTGCCAGCACCCGTCCCCAGGGGAGGGGTAACTATGGCTACACCTTC. Amino acids: CASTRPQGRGNYGYTF.

The chain has TRBV5-4 and TRBJ2-5; the match to TRBD1 covers 9 bases. The ends lost 4 bases at V and 5 bases at J; junction bases unmatched: 3. Germline CDR1 and CDR2: SGHNT and YYREEE (reference sequence). CDR3 length: 13 amino acids. CDR3: CASSGDRDETQYF. CDR3 DNA sequence: TGTGCCAGCAGCGGGGACAGGGATGAGACCCAGTACTTC. Looking up the rest from reference TRBV5-4 and TRBJ2-5 gives the full variable domain: ETGVTQSPTHLIKTRGQQVTLRCSSQSGHNTVSWYQQALGQGPQFIFQYYREEENGRGNFPPRFSGLQFPNYSSELNVNALELDDSALYLCASSGDRDETQYFGPGTRLLVL.

The chain links TRBV29-1 to TRBJ2-1; D remains unclear. The V end lost 1 base, the J end lost 4 bases, and 11 bases lay between the germline ends. CDR1 and CDR2 (germline): SQVTM, ANQGSEA. The CDR3 has 14 residues. CDR3: CSVEAVPLYNEQFF. CDR3 nucleotide sequence: TGCAGCGTTGAAGCCGTCCCCCTATACAATGAGCAGTTCTTC.

V is TRBV11-2 and J is TRBJ1-2; D ambiguous. CDR3 length equals 15 residues. Trimming shortened V by 0 bases and J by 4 bases, and 12 bases separated the two germline ends. In germline, CDR1 is SGHAT, CDR2 FQNNGV. DNA for the CDR3: TGTGCCAGCAGCTTAGAGGAAGACACCCTCTATGGCTACACCTTC. Translating it yields CASSLEEDTLYGYTF.

The chain uses TRBV6-1 and TRBJ1-1; no clear D. The CDR3 loop spans 13 amino acids. V shed 7 bases and J shed 0 bases, with 9 bases lying between them. Germline values: CDR1 MNHNS, CDR2 SASEGT. The CDR3: CASKRLMNTEAFF. CDR3 sequence (DNA): TGTGCCAGCAAAAGACTCATGAACACTGAAGCTTTCTTT.

The chain uses TRBV10-1 and TRBJ2-1; D might be TRBD1 (5 bases). CDR1 is WNHNN and CDR2 is SYGVQD in the germline V gene (reference sequence). V was trimmed by 3 bases and J by 8 bases, leaving 11 bases between them. The CDR3 has 13 amino acids. The CDR3 spells CASSEDGAHEQFF. The CDR3 DNA follows: TGCGCCAGCAGTGAAGATGGGGCCCATGAGCAGTTCTTC.

CDR3 region: CAISPGHSYNEQFF. The CDR3 nucleotides are TGTGCCATCAGCCCGGGACACAGTTACAATGAGCAGTTCTTC. The chain employs TRBV10-3 and TRBJ2-1; possible D gene TRBD1, 6 bases. Germline V CDR1 and CDR2: ENHRY, SYGVKD. Trimming shortened V by 6 bases and J by 4 bases, and 13 bases separated the two germline ends. The CDR3 is 14 residues long.

The V and J genes are TRBV2 and TRBJ2-1; D call uncertain. V lost 2 bases and J 2 bases, leaving 4 bases between the germline ends. This CDR3 is 13 amino acids long. CDR1 and CDR2 from the germline V gene are SNHLY and FYNNEI. The CDR3: CASSESPYNEQFF. For the CDR3, the DNA is TGTGCCAGCAGTGAAAGCCCCTACAATGAGCAGTTCTTC.

This sequence joins TRBV28 and TRBJ1-2, with 7 bases identical to TRBD1. Unmatched junction bases numbered 5, after V lost 1 base and J lost 3 bases. The CDR3 is 15 residues long. CDR1 MDHEN and CDR2 SYDVKM come from the germline V gene. The CDR3 spells CASSLLAGGDYGYTF. CDR3 DNA sequence: TGTGCCAGCAGTTTATTGGCAGGGGGGGACTATGGCTACACCTTC.

This sequence joins TRBV27 and TRBJ1-2, with 9 bases identical to TRBD1. With 5 bases clipped from V and 7 bases from J, the junction kept 5 bases outside the gene matches. Germline-derived CDR1 and CDR2 are MNHEY and SMNVEV (reference sequence). This CDR3 contains 13 residues. The chain's CDR3 is CASSLRTGAGYTF. CDR3 in DNA: TGTGCCAGCAGTCTACGGACAGGGGCTGGCTACACCTTC.

The chain has TRBV19 and TRBJ2-2; no definite D call. The germline CDR1 and CDR2 sequences are LNHDA and SQIVND (reference sequence). This CDR3 contains 16 residues. With 10 bases removed from V and 1 base from J, the gap between germline ends came to 19 bases. In nucleotides, the CDR3 is TGTGCCACTCGACACCTGGCTCTAGAGAACACCGGGGAGCTGTTTTTT. The encoded protein is CATRHLALENTGELFF.

In its sample, this clone was seen a few times. The chain joins TRBV15 to TRBJ2-5; D could derive from TRBD1 or TRBD2 (7 bases each). This CDR3 is 14 amino acids long. The V end was cut by 2 bases, the J end by 5 bases, with 12 bases between. Per germline, CDR1 LNHNV and CDR2 YYDKDF (reference sequence). CDR3 sequence (DNA): TGTGCCACCAGCAGACAGGGGGGAGGGGAGACCCAGTACTTC. Translation gives CATSRQGGGETQYF.

This chain joins TRBV29-1 and TRBJ2-7, with D possibly matching TRBD2 (6 bases). Between the trimmed V and J ends, which lost 1 base and 3 bases, there was a span of 13 bases. Germline CDR1 reads SQVTM; CDR2 reads ANQGSEA. This CDR3 region has 14 residues. CDR3 sequence (DNA): TGCAGCGTTGAAGGGAGCCAGGGACTCTACGAGCAGTACTTC. It encodes CSVEGSQGLYEQYF.

The chain has TRBV7-9 and TRBJ2-3, with TRBD1 matching 8 bases. The germline gives CDR1 SEHNR, CDR2 FQNEAQ (reference sequence). The CDR3 has 15 residues. J lost 5 bases, V lost 3 bases, and 7 bases had no gene match. This CDR3 reads CASSFTQGAGDTQYF. CDR3 bases: TGTGCCAGCAGCTTCACTCAGGGGGCCGGAGATACGCAGTATTTT.

The rearrangement joins TRBV10-3 to TRBJ1-2, with D perhaps matching TRBD1 (5 bases). Trimming removed 7 bases from V and 7 bases from J, with 22 bases in between. The CDR3 runs to 15 residues. Germline lookup yields CDR1 ENHRY and CDR2 SYGVKD. The CDR3 region is CAINLEGLSKGGYTF. In DNA form, the CDR3 reads TGTGCCATCAACCTGGAGGGACTCTCGAAGGGTGGCTACACCTTC.

The chain combines TRBV5-1 with TRBJ2-7; 7 positions match TRBD2. There are 15 residues in the CDR3. J lost 0 bases, V lost 0 bases, and 3 bases had no gene match. CDR1 is SGHRS, CDR2 YFSETQ, per germline. CDR3 loop: CASSLDGGSSYEQYV. In nucleotides, the CDR3 is TGCGCCAGCAGCTTGGATGGCGGGAGCTCCTACGAGCAGTACGTC.

This clone showed up just once. This chain links TRBV30 with TRBJ1-6, with TRBD1 matching over 7 bases. V shed 5 bases, J shed 3 bases, and the junction held 4 bases outside the gene matches. The CDR3 is 14 amino acids. The germline gives CDR1 GTSNPN, CDR2 SVGIG (reference sequence). The CDR3 region is CAWGTENYNSPLHF. CDR3 DNA sequence: TGTGCCTGGGGGACAGAGAACTATAATTCACCCCTCCACTTT.

In its sample, this clone was seen a few times. The rearrangement uses TRBV30 and TRBJ2-3; D might be TRBD2 (5 bases). This CDR3 contains 11 residues. Trimming left V 4 bases short and J 9 bases short, with 11 bases between. CDR1 GTSNPN and CDR2 SVGIG come from the germline V gene (reference sequence). DNA for the CDR3: TGTGCCTGGACCTGGGAGCAGACGCAGTATTTT. Amino acid sequence: CAWTWEQTQYF.

This chain connects TRBV2 to TRBJ2-3; D unresolved. Trimming removed 4 bases at V and 7 bases at J, with 9 bases between. The germline V gene encodes CDR1 SNHLY and CDR2 FYNNEI. The CDR3 totals 12 residues. The CDR3 nucleotides are TGTGCCAGCAGTGCCCTAACTAATACGCAGTATTTT. Protein: CASSALTNTQYF.

The genes are TRBV27 and TRBJ2-7, with unresolved D. CDR1 and CDR2 from the germline V gene are MNHEY and SMNVEV (reference sequence). The CDR3 length is 13 residues. V was pared by 3 bases and J by 2 bases, with 8 bases between. CDR3 sequence: CASSLRRPYEQYF. The CDR3, as DNA: TGTGCCAGCAGTTTGCGCAGGCCCTACGAGCAGTACTTC.

The chain combines TRBV18 with TRBJ2-1, with a weak D call TRBD1 (6 bases). Per the germline V gene, CDR1 is KGHSH and CDR2 is LQKENI. The CDR3 has 13 amino acids. V lost 4 bases and J 9 bases, leaving 13 bases between the germline ends. CDR3 sequence: CASSQDTGSEQFF. The CDR3 region has the DNA TGTGCCAGCTCACAGGATACAGGGTCTGAGCAGTTCTTC. Filled out from reference TRBV18 and TRBJ2-1, the complete variable domain reads NAGVMQNPRHLVRRRGQEARLRCSPMKGHSHVYWYRQLPEEGLKFMVYLQKENIIDESGMPKERFSAEFPKEGPSILRIQQVVRGDSAAYFCASSQDTGSEQFFGPGTRLTVL.